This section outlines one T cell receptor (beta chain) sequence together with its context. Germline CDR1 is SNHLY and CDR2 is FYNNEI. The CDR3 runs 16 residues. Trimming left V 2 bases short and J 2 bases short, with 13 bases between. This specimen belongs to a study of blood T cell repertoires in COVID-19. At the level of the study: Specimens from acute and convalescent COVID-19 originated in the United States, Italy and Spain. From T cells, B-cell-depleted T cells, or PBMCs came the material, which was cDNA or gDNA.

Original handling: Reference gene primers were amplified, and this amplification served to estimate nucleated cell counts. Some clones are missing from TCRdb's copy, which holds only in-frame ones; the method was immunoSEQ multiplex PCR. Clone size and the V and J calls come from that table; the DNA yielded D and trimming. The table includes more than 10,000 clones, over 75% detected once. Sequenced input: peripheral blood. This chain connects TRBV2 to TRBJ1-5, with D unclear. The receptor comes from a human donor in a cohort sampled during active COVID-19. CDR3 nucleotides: TGTGCCAGCAGTGAATCCCCAGGCATGGGCAATCAGCCCCAGCATTTT. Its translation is CASSESPGMGNQPQHF.